This is a list of T cell receptor beta chains from one sample in a study of T cells in Graves' hyperthyroidism and ophthalmopathy. TCRdb ran MiXCR on the multiplex PCR reads and lists one entry per CDR3 protein. The profile shows some 760,000 distinct CDR3 sequences, around 13% of them singletons. Specimen: blood. The receptors were gathered from a woman between 18 and 29 years old with Graves' hyperthyroidism. Both conserved end residues are part of each CDR3. Fields, in order: J gene, D gene, V gene, clone size, CDR3 DNA, CDR3 protein. The D gene is left open where the match is weak. The listing skips clone size in some rows; elsewhere it reads once, few, many or a size class.

>TRBJ1-1|-|TRBV12-5|-
TGTGCTAGTGGTCCCGAAGCTTTCTTT
CASGPEAFF
>TRBJ1-2|TRBD1|TRBV27|-
TGTGCCAGCAGTTTAGCGGGACAGGGGGATGGCTACACCTTC
CASSLAGQGDGYTF
>TRBJ2-1|TRBD2|TRBV5-1|few
TGCGCCAGCAGCTTAGGAGCGGGAGGTGAGCAGTTCTTC
CASSLGAGGEQFF
>TRBJ2-1|TRBD2|TRBV12-3/TRBV12-4|many
TGTGCCAGCAGGGGGCTAGCGGTTAGGGATGAGCAGTTCTTC
CASRGLAVRDEQFF
>TRBJ2-1|-|TRBV19|-
TGTGCCAGTAGTATTCTATACAATGAGCAGTTCTTC
CASSILYNEQFF
>TRBJ2-7|-|TRBV28|-
TGTGCCAGCAGTTCCCAACAGTTATTCGGGACTCTCTACGAGCAGTACTTC
CASSSQQLFGTLYEQYF
>TRBJ2-7|-|TRBV27|-
TGTGCCGGCAGTTTAGCAGGGCCCTACGAGCAGTACTTC
CAGSLAGPYEQYF
>TRBJ2-5|-|TRBV28|few
TGTGCCAGCAGTTTATGGACAGCTACCGTGGCCCAGTACTTC
CASSLWTATVAQYF
>TRBJ2-5|TRBD2|TRBV7-3|many
TGTGCCAGCAGCTTGGGCGGGAGGAGGGAGACCCAGTACTTC
CASSLGGRRETQYF
>TRBJ2-2|TRBD1|TRBV30|-
TGTGCCGTCGACAGGGGGCAATCCGGGGAGCTGTTTTTT
CAVDRGQSGELFF
>TRBJ2-2|-|TRBV4-1|few
TGCGCCAGCAGCCAAGATCCATCCGGGGAGCTGTTTTTT
CASSQDPSGELFF
>TRBJ1-5|-|TRBV12-3/TRBV12-4|few
TGTGCCAGCAGCCCTACTGGAGGGCTCCAGCCCCAGCATTTT
CASSPTGGLQPQHF
>TRBJ1-1|-|TRBV20-1|few
TGCAGTGCTAGAGATCCCCCTGAAGCTTTCTTT
CSARDPPEAFF
>TRBJ1-1|-|TRBV11-2|many
TGTGCCAGCGGGAGGGGGTTCGAAGCTTTCTTT
CASGRGFEAFF
>TRBJ2-1|-|TRBV18|many
TGTGCCAGCTCACCATCGGCAGCAAGCTCCTACAATGAGCAGTTCTTC
CASSPSAASSYNEQFF
>TRBJ2-2|TRBD1|TRBV18|-
TGTGCCAGCTCAGCTGGACAGGGCCCGAACACCGGGGAGCTGTTTTTT
CASSAGQGPNTGELFF
>TRBJ1-2|TRBD1|TRBV5-5|many
TGTGCCAGCAGCTTCCAGGGGGCCTACTATGGCTACACCTTC
CASSFQGAYYGYTF
>TRBJ2-5|TRBD2|TRBV12-3/TRBV12-4|-
TGTGCCAGCAGTTTACCCGGGGGAGCGGGAGGGCCACGTGAGACCCGGTACTTC
CASSLPGGAGGPRETRYF
>TRBJ2-7|TRBD2|TRBV6-2/TRBV6-3|many
TGTGCCAGCAGTTACTCCGCTAGCGGGTCACATTACGAGCAGTACTTC
CASSYSASGSHYEQYF
>TRBJ2-7|-|TRBV20-1|many
TGCAGTGCTACTCCAAGTGGATACGAGCAGTACTTC
CSATPSGYEQYF
>TRBJ2-7|TRBD2|TRBV7-8|few
TGTGCCAGCACCCCGGTGCCCGCGGGAGGTGGGGCCTACGAGCAGTACTTC
CASTPVPAGGGAYEQYF
>TRBJ2-1|TRBD1|TRBV2|many
TGTGCCAGCAATCCCACGGGACAGGGTGGTGAGCAGTTCTTC
CASNPTGQGGEQFF
>TRBJ1-1|-|TRBV27|many
TGTGCCAGCAGACGGGTGAACACTGAAGCTTTCTTT
CASRRVNTEAFF
>TRBJ2-1|-|TRBV20-1|-
TGCAGTGCTAGTCGGGACCTCATCTCCCCTTACAATGAGCAGTTCTTC
CSASRDLISPYNEQFF
>TRBJ2-1|-|TRBV12-3/TRBV12-4|many
TGTGCCAGCGGGGGGTCCTACAATGAGCAGTTCTTC
CASGGSYNEQFF
>TRBJ2-7|-|TRBV7-2|-
TGTGCCAGCAGCTTAGAAGCGGGCGGGCGGAACGAGCAGTACTTC
CASSLEAGGRNEQYF
>TRBJ2-5|-|TRBV12-3/TRBV12-4|-
TGTGCCAGCAGTCAGGGATCTGACCAAGAGACCCAGTACTTC
CASSQGSDQETQYF
>TRBJ1-5|TRBD1|TRBV6-1|many
TGTGCCAGCAGTGCTAGACAGGGATTAGGCAATCAGCCCCAGCATTTT
CASSARQGLGNQPQHF
>TRBJ1-1|TRBD1|TRBV18|many
TGTGCCAGCTCACTTGCAGGGGGCCACACTAGTGAAGCTTTCTTT
CASSLAGGHTSEAFF
>TRBJ2-2|-|TRBV30|many
TGTGCCTGGAGTGTAGGGGACACCGGGGAGCTGTTTTTT
CAWSVGDTGELFF
>TRBJ1-1|-|TRBV7-2|many
TGTGCCAGCAGCTTAGTTTCGGGTAGTGCAGCTTTCTTT
CASSLVSGSAAFF
>TRBJ1-1|-|TRBV12-5|-
TGTGCTAGTGGTTTGGGGACTTCTGAAGCTTTCTTT
CASGLGTSEAFF
>TRBJ1-2|-|TRBV28|few
TGTGCCAGCAGTTTCGAGCTGATTAGCTATGGCTACACCTTC
CASSFELISYGYTF
>TRBJ1-1|-|TRBV6-2/TRBV6-3|few
TGTGCCAGCAGTTGGGGCCCCCTCAAGAACACTGAAGCTTTCTTT
CASSWGPLKNTEAFF
>TRBJ2-7|-|TRBV7-8|many
TGTGCCAGCAGCTTAGGTTCTGGGGGTTCCTACGAGCAGTACTTC
CASSLGSGGSYEQYF
>TRBJ2-4|TRBD1|TRBV29-1|-
TGCAGCGTAGCCGGGACAGATAAAAACATTCAGTACTTC
CSVAGTDKNIQYF
>TRBJ2-2|-|TRBV11-2|many
TGTGCCAGCAGCTCCCACAGGGCCGGGGAGCTGTTTTTT
CASSSHRAGELFF
>TRBJ2-1|TRBD2|TRBV7-9|few
TGTGCCAGCAGCTTAAGGCTAGCGGGATCCCACCTATACAATGAGCAGTTCTTC
CASSLRLAGSHLYNEQFF
>TRBJ2-1|-|TRBV5-1|few
TGCGCCAGCAGCTTGTTTCGCAGGGACTACAATGAGCAGTTCTTC
CASSLFRRDYNEQFF
>TRBJ2-5|-|TRBV3-1|many
TGTGCCAGCAGCCAAGATCTCAGTCAGGGGGAGACCCAGTACTTC
CASSQDLSQGETQYF
>TRBJ2-5|-|TRBV28|many
TGTGCCAGCGGAGGCCGGACAGAAGAGACCCAGTACTTC
CASGGRTEETQYF
>TRBJ2-1|-|TRBV20-1|-
TGCAGTGCTAGATGGCGAGGCGGGACAACGAGTCACGAGCAGTTCTTC
CSARWRGGTTSHEQFF
>TRBJ2-7|-|TRBV11-2|many
TGTGCCACAAGTAAACAGGGAAATCAATACGAGCAGTACTTC
CATSKQGNQYEQYF
>TRBJ2-3|-|TRBV30|many
TGTGCCTGGATCCGCGGGGCTTTCCCAGATACGCAGTATTTT
CAWIRGAFPDTQYF
>TRBJ1-1|TRBD1|TRBV13|many
TGTGCCAGCAGCTACCGGACAGGGGGGACTGAAGCTTTCTTT
CASSYRTGGTEAFF
>TRBJ2-7|TRBD2|TRBV19|-
TGTGCCAGTACCCTGAGGGCTAGCGGGAGCTTCGGGGATTACGAGCAGTACTTC
CASTLRASGSFGDYEQYF
>TRBJ2-1|-|TRBV27|-
TGTGCCAGCAGTCCGAAACCTCAGACAGGTCTATCCTACGAGCAGTTCTTC
CASSPKPQTGLSYEQFF
>TRBJ2-1|-|TRBV19|few
TGTGCCAGTAGTATTAAGGGCTACGGGAGCGTCCTCTACAATGAGCAGTTCTTC
CASSIKGYGSVLYNEQFF
>TRBJ2-2|-|TRBV6-5|-
TGTGCCAGCAGTTACGTCCCGGGCCACTACACCGGGGAGCTGTTTTTT
CASSYVPGHYTGELFF
>TRBJ2-7|TRBD2|TRBV20-1|many
TGCAGTGCTACTCCGAGCGGGAGGGCCTACGAGCAGTACTTC
CSATPSGRAYEQYF
>TRBJ1-4|-|TRBV30|many
TGTGCCTGGAGTGTGGGACGGGAAAAACTGTTTTTT
CAWSVGREKLFF
>TRBJ2-7|-|TRBV20-1|few
TGCAGTGCTAGAGATCGGCTGAGCGAGCAGTACTTC
CSARDRLSEQYF
>TRBJ2-7|-|TRBV7-2|many
TGTGCCAGCAGCCCTAGCAGAACCTACGAGCAGTACTTC
CASSPSRTYEQYF
>TRBJ1-5|-|TRBV30|many
TGTGCCTGGAGTGTCCCTCCTTACCGGGGGAAGAATCAGCCCCAGCATTTT
CAWSVPPYRGKNQPQHF
>TRBJ2-2|TRBD1|TRBV28|many
TGTGCCAGCAGTGCCGGGACAGGGTACACCGGGGAGCTGTTTTTT
CASSAGTGYTGELFF
>TRBJ2-3|-|TRBV9|-
TGTGCCAGCACCCCCACTAGGGCGGGACCCACGCATACGCAGTATTTT
CASTPTRAGPTHTQYF
>TRBJ1-5|TRBD1|TRBV19|-
TGTGCCAGTAGTCACCGGGACAGGGATCCCGGTTGGAGCAATCAGCCCCAGCATTTT
CASSHRDRDPGWSNQPQHF
>TRBJ1-1|-|TRBV30|many
TGTGCCTGGAGTGGCCCGGGCATCGGAGGGCCGAACACTGAAGCTTTCTTT
CAWSGPGIGGPNTEAFF
>TRBJ2-1|-|TRBV20-1|many
TGCAGTGCTCGCCAGGGGACCTCGGGTAATGAGCAGTTCTTC
CSARQGTSGNEQFF
>TRBJ1-1|-|TRBV20-1|many
TGCAGTGCTAGAGTAGGGATGAACACTGAAGCTTTCTTT
CSARVGMNTEAFF